This T cell receptor (beta chain) was retrieved from a study of shared clonotypes between healthy human individuals. This CDR3 contains 16 residues. V was pared by 4 bases and J by 0 bases, with 8 bases of the junction left unmatched. Germline CDR1 MNHEY, CDR2 SMNVEV (reference sequence). Method: immunoSEQ multiplex PCR; TCRdb's copy keeps in-frame clones and lacks some. This sample yields over 1.5 million clones, of which about 98% are seen a single time; 0.4% to 0.45% belongs to the top ten. This receptor was obtained from a young man in good health. The chain is built from TRBV27 and TRBJ1-1; 7 positions match TRBD1. What was sequenced was naive CD4+ T cells sorted from blood. Indicated subset: CD45RA+ positively selected. DNA for the CDR3: TGTGCCAGCAGTTCGAGGGGGCTTGGGATGAACACTGAAGCTTTCTTT. Its translation: CASSSRGLGMNTEAFF.